These T cell receptor beta chains were read from a single sample in a study of T cells in Graves' hyperthyroidism and ophthalmopathy. TCRdb processed the multiplex PCR reads anew with MiXCR; each CDR3 protein has one entry. The sample comprises roughly 400,000 distinct CDR3 sequences, 15% to 19% of which are singletons, and about a quarter rests with the top ten. Source material: blood. The receptors come from a woman between 18 and 29 years old with Graves' hyperthyroidism that later progressed to Graves' ophthalmopathy. The CDR3 runs from the conserved cysteine through the conserved F or W. A D gene is named only where the DNA matches it firmly. Clone size is stated in some rows and not others, as once, few, many or a class when expanded.

d_gene,j_gene,abundance,v_gene,CDR3aa,CDR3nt
TRBD1,TRBJ2-7,many,TRBV11-2,CASSLAFGTGGFYEQYF,TGTGCCAGCAGCTTGGCTTTCGGGACAGGGGGCTTTTACGAGCAGTACTTC
-,TRBJ2-1,many,TRBV2,CASTLGAGHGHEQFF,TGTGCCAGCACCCTTGGGGCAGGGCATGGCCATGAGCAGTTCTTC
-,TRBJ2-2,-,TRBV12-3/TRBV12-4,CASRTQGMAGELFF,TGTGCCAGCAGGACACAGGGTATGGCCGGGGAGCTGTTTTTT
-,TRBJ1-1,many,TRBV12-3/TRBV12-4,CASTPEGWNTEAFF,TGTGCCAGCACCCCTGAGGGGTGGAACACTGAAGCTTTCTTT
TRBD2,TRBJ2-7,-,TRBV28,CASHWTSGIGYEQYF,TGTGCCAGCCATTGGACTAGCGGGATCGGATACGAGCAGTACTTC
TRBD1,TRBJ2-5,few,TRBV25-1,CASRHLGFTGGVETQYF,TGTGCCAGCAGGCACCTCGGTTTTACAGGGGGTGTCGAGACCCAGTACTTC
-,TRBJ1-5,few,TRBV30,CAWSRQEFSNQPQHF,TGTGCCTGGAGTAGACAGGAATTTAGCAATCAGCCCCAGCATTTT
TRBD2,TRBJ2-5,many,TRBV2,CASSETLAGGGETQYF,TGTGCCAGCAGTGAAACACTAGCGGGAGGTGGGGAGACCCAGTACTTC
TRBD2,TRBJ2-7,many,TRBV3-1,CASSQGLAGGDEQYF,TGTGCCAGCAGCCAGGGACTAGCGGGAGGGGACGAGCAGTACTTC
-,TRBJ1-1,many,TRBV18,CASRDVLNTEAFF,TGTGCCAGCCGCGACGTACTGAACACTGAAGCTTTCTTT
TRBD1,TRBJ2-5,many,TRBV15,CATSIRDRDRAETQYF,TGTGCCACCAGCATCAGAGACCGGGACAGGGCGGAGACCCAGTACTTC
-,TRBJ2-6,few,TRBV19,CASQNPPGRSSGANVLTF,TGTGCCAGTCAAAACCCCCCGGGACGGAGTTCTGGGGCCAACGTCCTGACTTTC
TRBD1,TRBJ1-1,-,TRBV20-1,CSQQGVGTEAFF,TGCAGTCAGCAGGGGGTGGGGACTGAAGCTTTCTTT
TRBD2,TRBJ2-1,few,TRBV7-8,CASNSGRNEQFF,TGTGCCAGCAACTCCGGGAGGAATGAGCAGTTCTTC
-,TRBJ2-2,many,TRBV12-3/TRBV12-4,CASSWSAGELFF,TGTGCCAGCAGTTGGAGCGCCGGGGAGCTGTTTTTT
-,TRBJ2-1,few,TRBV24-1,CATSDGVVYNEQFF,TGTGCCACCAGTGACGGGGTGGTCTACAATGAGCAGTTCTTC
-,TRBJ2-1,many,TRBV7-6,CASSLHQGSHNEQFF,TGTGCCAGCAGCTTACATCAGGGATCCCACAATGAGCAGTTCTTC
-,TRBJ2-7,many,TRBV27,CASSLRTAGSYEQYF,TGTGCCAGCAGTTTACGTACGGCGGGATCCTACGAGCAGTACTTC
TRBD1,TRBJ2-2,many,TRBV19,CATLGTGLGELFF,TGTGCCACCCTAGGGACAGGTCTCGGGGAGCTGTTTTTT
-,TRBJ1-5,many,TRBV6-1,CASTSLAGTVGQPQHF,TGTGCCAGCACCTCCCTCGCAGGGACGGTAGGGCAGCCCCAGCATTTT
TRBD2,TRBJ2-3,many,TRBV7-2,CASSFGPGGARDTQYF,TGTGCCAGCAGCTTTGGTCCGGGAGGTGCCCGAGATACGCAGTATTTT
TRBD2,TRBJ2-1,few,TRBV27,CASSPSGRPLYNEQFF,TGTGCCAGCAGTCCTAGCGGGAGACCTCTCTACAATGAGCAGTTCTTC
-,TRBJ1-4,many,TRBV28,CASSKGFEKLFF,TGTGCCAGCAGTAAAGGGTTTGAAAAACTGTTTTTT
TRBD2,TRBJ2-2,-,TRBV6-2/TRBV6-3,CASSFTSGATGELFF,TGTGCCAGCAGTTTTACTAGCGGAGCCACCGGGGAGCTGTTTTTT
TRBD1,TRBJ1-5,-,TRBV28,CASSPPGQIKNQPQHF,TGTGCCAGCAGTCCCCCGGGACAGATTAAAAATCAGCCCCAGCATTTT
-,TRBJ2-2,few,TRBV5-4,CASSPEYTGELFF,TGTGCCAGCAGCCCGGAGTACACCGGGGAGCTGTTTTTT
TRBD2,TRBJ2-7,many,TRBV3-1,CASRGTSGRNEQYF,TGTGCCAGCAGAGGGACTAGCGGGAGAAACGAGCAGTACTTC
TRBD1,TRBJ1-3,few,TRBV27,CASSLTGAGGNTIYF,TGTGCCAGCAGTTTAACAGGGGCTGGTGGAAACACCATATATTTT
-,TRBJ2-5,many,TRBV28,CASSLEVAGTNQETQYF,TGTGCCAGCAGTTTAGAGGTGGCAGGGACGAACCAAGAGACCCAGTACTTC
-,TRBJ2-2,few,TRBV9,CASSVAVNTGELFF,TGTGCCAGCAGCGTAGCCGTGAACACCGGGGAGCTGTTTTTT
-,TRBJ2-1,many,TRBV7-9,CASSLARGPGPPTDEQFF,TGTGCCAGCAGCTTAGCGCGGGGCCCGGGGCCCCCGACCGATGAGCAGTTCTTC
-,TRBJ2-5,many,TRBV27,CASRKRTEETQYF,TGTGCCAGCCGTAAAAGGACGGAAGAGACCCAGTACTTC
-,TRBJ2-1,few,TRBV7-9,CANSSLQAIHYNEQFF,TGTGCCAACAGCTCCTTACAGGCCATTCATTACAATGAGCAGTTCTTC
-,TRBJ2-2,few,TRBV30,CAWSSLYPGELFF,TGTGCCTGGAGTTCTTTATACCCCGGGGAGCTGTTTTTT
-,TRBJ1-2,many,TRBV29-1,CSVIGGDGYTF,TGCAGCGTCATTGGAGGCGATGGCTACACCTTC
-,TRBJ1-1,many,TRBV11-2,CASSLIQGIRLNTEAFF,TGTGCCAGCAGCTTAATCCAGGGAATCCGATTGAACACTGAAGCTTTCTTT
TRBD1,TRBJ1-6,-,TRBV7-6,CASSPGTGAYNSPLHF,TGTGCCAGCAGCCCCGGGACAGGGGCCTATAATTCACCCCTCCACTTT
TRBD1,TRBJ2-5,many,TRBV12-3/TRBV12-4,CASSSDRGGETQYF,TGTGCCAGCAGTTCAGACAGGGGCGGAGAGACCCAGTACTTC
-,TRBJ1-1,many,TRBV28,CATNSATVWTEAFF,TGTGCCACCAACTCCGCTACAGTATGGACTGAAGCTTTCTTT
-,TRBJ2-6,few,TRBV5-6,CASSFEQGISGANVLTF,TGTGCCAGCAGCTTTGAACAGGGAATCTCTGGGGCCAACGTCCTGACTTTC
TRBD1,TRBJ2-7,many,TRBV20-1,CSAWTGSYEQYF,TGCAGTGCTTGGACAGGCTCCTACGAGCAGTACTTC
-,TRBJ2-7,many,TRBV28,CASSLYTGNSYEQYF,TGTGCCAGCAGTCTATATACAGGAAACTCCTACGAGCAGTACTTC
TRBD2,TRBJ2-7,many,TRBV28,CASSSLAGGYEQYF,TGTGCCAGCAGTTCCTTAGCGGGTGGCTACGAGCAGTACTTC
-,TRBJ2-2,many,TRBV12-3/TRBV12-4,CASSWNTGELFF,TGTGCCAGCAGCTGGAACACCGGGGAGCTGTTTTTT
-,TRBJ2-1,few,TRBV12-3/TRBV12-4,CASSLDLPNEQFF,TGTGCCAGCAGTTTAGACTTACCCAATGAGCAGTTCTTC
TRBD2,TRBJ2-7,few,TRBV5-1,CASSLIGLAFSYEQYF,TGCGCCAGCAGCTTGATCGGACTAGCATTCTCCTACGAGCAGTACTTC
TRBD1,TRBJ1-1,many,TRBV28,CASSRQGSEAFF,TGTGCCAGCAGCCGACAGGGCTCTGAAGCTTTCTTT
TRBD1,TRBJ1-1,many,TRBV27,CASRPSGTVKNTEAFF,TGTGCCAGCAGACCCTCCGGGACAGTCAAGAACACTGAAGCTTTCTTT
TRBD1,TRBJ2-7,many,TRBV27,CASSLSRTGVSEQYF,TGTGCCAGCAGTTTATCTAGGACAGGGGTTTCCGAGCAGTACTTC
-,TRBJ2-7,many,TRBV5-6,CASSPDAGSSSYEQYF,TGTGCCAGCAGCCCGGACGCAGGCTCCAGCTCCTACGAGCAGTACTTC
-,TRBJ1-1,many,TRBV11-2,CASSTPTRGTEAFF,TGTGCCAGCAGCACCCCTACCCGGGGAACTGAAGCTTTCTTT
-,TRBJ2-7,many,TRBV6-1,CASGGGSRKQYF,TGTGCCAGCGGCGGGGGCAGTAGGAAGCAGTACTTC
-,TRBJ1-5,-,TRBV15,CATSREGNQPQHF,TGTGCCACCAGCAGAGAAGGGAATCAGCCCCAGCATTTT
-,TRBJ1-5,-,TRBV24-1,CATSAGGQPQHF,TGTGCCACCAGTGCCGGGGGTCAGCCCCAGCATTTT
TRBD2,TRBJ2-1,few,TRBV5-4,CASSSRLAGGHEQFF,TGTGCCAGCAGCTCACGACTAGCGGGAGGGCATGAGCAGTTCTTC